The 2 T cell receptor beta chains given below trace back to one sample, sequenced in a study of shared clonotypes between healthy human individuals. Assay: immunoSEQ multiplex PCR; the TCRdb copy retains only in-frame clones and omits some. The table includes 2 million to 2.5 million clones, around 95% detected once. Sequencing was carried out using naive CD4+ T cells sorted from blood. Specified subset: CD45RA+ positively selected. The receptors derive from a man aged 18 to 29 in good health.

This clone was seen only once. This chain links TRBV2 with TRBJ2-5, with TRBD2 matching over 12 bases. Trimming at V came to 5 bases and at J to 5 bases, leaving 6 bases not matched to a gene. This CDR3 has 15 amino acids. CDR1 is SNHLY and CDR2 is FYNNEI in the germline V gene. The CDR3: CASSSRLAGAETQYF. The DNA of the CDR3 is TGTGCCAGCAGTTCGCGACTAGCGGGAGCGGAGACCCAGTACTTC.

The chain employs TRBV11-2 and TRBJ1-3; D perhaps matches TRBD1 (5 bases). Germline assignment: CDR1 SGHAT and CDR2 FQNNGV. The CDR3 is 19 amino acids. V was shortened by 2 bases and J by 0 bases, with 20 bases between the two germline ends. Here the CDR3 DNA reads TGTGCCAGCAGCTTACGGGCAGGGAAGGAACGAAGCTCTGGAAACACCATATATTTT. This encodes CASSLRAGKERSSGNTIYF.